This T cell receptor beta chain was recovered during a study of cytomegalovirus exposure and HLA in healthy donors. Trimming removed 9 bases from V and 6 bases from J, with 12 bases in between. CDR1 is MNHNS and CDR2 is SASEGT in the germline V gene. This CDR3 is 11 amino acids long. With 60 Vbeta and 13 Jbeta primers, the PCR was carried out. Data came from immunoSEQ multiplex PCR; TCRdb stores just in-frame clones and leaves some out. The sample carries about 200,000 clones, approximately 86% recorded once. The count of this clone is one. This TCR derives from a woman aged 25-40 years in good health and CMV-seronegative. The sequencing input was PBMCs. This chain uses TRBV6-1 with TRBJ2-7; weak D call: TRBD1 (6 bases). The CDR3 nucleotides are TGTGCCAGTCAACAGGGCCTCGAGCAGTACTTC. It encodes CASQQGLEQYF.